These T cell receptor beta chains were read from a single sample in a study of blood T cells in healthy people across ages. TCRdb passed the 5' RACE reads through MiXCR, listing each CDR3 protein once. The table has fewer than 1,000,000 distinct CDR3 sequences, about half seen once. The sample was blood. The receptor source for this set is a man aged 80 or over in good health. Each CDR3 is given with its conserved first and last residue. D genes are given only for firm matches. Not every row has a clone size; where given, it reads once, few, many or a size class.

size | D | J | V | DNA | CDR3
. | . | TRBJ2-7 | TRBV2 | TGTGCCAGCATAGGCTACGAGCAGTACTTC | CASIGYEQYF
. | TRBD1 | TRBJ1-4 | TRBV7-2 | TGTGCCAGCAGCCGGGGACAGGGGAACGGTGAAAAACTGTTTTTT | CASSRGQGNGEKLFF
. | TRBD1 | TRBJ1-5 | TRBV12-3/TRBV12-4 | TGTGCCAGCAGTTTTTCGGGACAGGGGGCATCTGGGAATCAGCCCCAGCATTTT | CASSFSGQGASGNQPQHF
. | TRBD1 | TRBJ2-7 | TRBV28 | TGTGCCAGCACCCTCAGGGGGCTTGTTAACGAGCAGTACTTC | CASTLRGLVNEQYF
few | . | TRBJ1-1 | TRBV29-1 | TGCAGCGTTGAAGGTGACAGCCTTGACACTGAAGCTTTCTTT | CSVEGDSLDTEAFF
. | . | TRBJ1-2 | TRBV30 | TGTGCCTGGAGTGTACTCTCGGCCAACAAAATTACTAACTATGGCTACACCTTC | CAWSVLSANKITNYGYTF
. | . | TRBJ2-7 | TRBV5-5 | TGTGCCAGCAGCTTTCAGTGGGCGTACGAGCAGTACTTC | CASSFQWAYEQYF
. | TRBD1 | TRBJ2-7 | TRBV7-2 | TGTGCCAGCAGCTTGCAGGGCTCCGGGACAGGGACCTACGAGCAGTACTTC | CASSLQGSGTGTYEQYF
. | TRBD2 | TRBJ2-1 | TRBV13 | TGTGCCAGCAGCTTGCTAGCGGGAAATAATTGGAATGAGCAGTTCTTC | CASSLLAGNNWNEQFF
. | TRBD1 | TRBJ1-1 | TRBV12-3/TRBV12-4 | TGTGCGCTCGATGGACAGGACCTCACTGAAGCTTTCTTT | CALDGQDLTEAFF
. | . | TRBJ1-2 | TRBV20-1 | TGCAGTGCTAGCGGTTTAAACAGCAACTATGGCTACACCTTC | CSASGLNSNYGYTF
few | . | TRBJ2-3 | TRBV7-3 | TGTGCCAGCAGCTTATACCGGACTCCAACTGTAGATACGCAGTATTTT | CASSLYRTPTVDTQYF
. | TRBD2 | TRBJ2-1 | TRBV20-1 | TGCAGTGCTCCCAGCGGGGGCTCCTACAATGAGCAGTTCTTC | CSAPSGGSYNEQFF
few | . | TRBJ2-7 | TRBV2 | TGTGCCAGGGGCGGGCCCTACGAGCAGTACTTC | CARGGPYEQYF
. | . | TRBJ2-1 | TRBV2 | TGTGCCAGCAGAGGGAGCGAGTACAATGAGCAGTTCTTC | CASRGSEYNEQFF
. | . | TRBJ2-2 | TRBV10-3 | TGTGCCACCCAACGACAAGAGAACACCGGGGAGCTGTTTTTT | CATQRQENTGELFF
few | . | TRBJ2-7 | TRBV3-1 | TGTGCCAGCACCTACACTGGGGGGAGCTCGGACGAGCAGTACTTC | CASTYTGGSSDEQYF
. | TRBD2 | TRBJ2-1 | TRBV14 | TGTGCCAGCAGCCCGAGGACTAGCGGGAGGTACTACAATGAGCAGTTCTTC | CASSPRTSGRYYNEQFF
. | TRBD1 | TRBJ2-5 | TRBV4-3 | TGCGCCAGCAGCCGAGGGACAGGGTGGGAAGAGACCCAGTACTTC | CASSRGTGWEETQYF
. | . | TRBJ1-6 | TRBV28 | TGTGCCAGCAGTTTCTCCCTCGGACGGCTCCTTAATTCACCCCTCCACTTT | CASSFSLGRLLNSPLHF
. | . | TRBJ2-7 | TRBV7-9 | TGTGCCAGCAGCTTCGGGAGCGACTCCTACGAGCAGTACTTC | CASSFGSDSYEQYF
. | . | TRBJ2-1 | TRBV4-2 | TGTGCCAGCAGCCAAGATGGGAGGCCCGACAATGAGCAGTTCTTC | CASSQDGRPDNEQFF
. | TRBD2 | TRBJ2-7 | TRBV6-1 | TGTGCCAGCAGCGGGCTAGCGGGAGTCAGCCACGAGCAGTACTTC | CASSGLAGVSHEQYF
few | TRBD2 | TRBJ2-3 | TRBV6-5 | TGTGCCAGCAGGTTCGGGACTAGCGAGACAGATACGCAGTATTTT | CASRFGTSETDTQYF
. | TRBD1 | TRBJ1-6 | TRBV5-1 | TGCGCCAGCAGTAGGGACAGCTCCTATAATTCACCCCTCCACTTT | CASSRDSSYNSPLHF
few | TRBD1 | TRBJ1-4 | TRBV7-2 | TGTGCCAGCAGCTATCCCTGGGCAGGGGGGACGGAAAAACTGTTTTTT | CASSYPWAGGTEKLFF
. | TRBD2 | TRBJ2-7 | TRBV5-1 | TGCGCCAGCAGAGATAGCGGGTGGTCGGACGGGCAGTACTTC | CASRDSGWSDGQYF
. | . | TRBJ2-7 | TRBV15 | TGTGCTACCAGCAGAGATATCGGGAGATCCTACGAGCAGTACTTC | CATSRDIGRSYEQYF
few | . | TRBJ2-1 | TRBV28 | TGTGCCAGCAGCCCAAAGGCGGGTTACAATGAGCAGTTCTTC | CASSPKAGYNEQFF
few | . | TRBJ2-3 | TRBV29-1 | TGCAGCGTTACCAGACTAGTGGGCACAGATACGCAGTATTTT | CSVTRLVGTDTQYF
. | TRBD2 | TRBJ2-5 | TRBV5-1 | TGCGCCAGCAGCTCCTTAGCGGGAGGCCTCCAAGAGACCCAGTACTTC | CASSSLAGGLQETQYF
. | . | TRBJ2-7 | TRBV15 | TGTGCCACCAGCCCGCCGAAGGGCGGAAACCCCTACGAGCAGTACTTC | CATSPPKGGNPYEQYF
. | TRBD1 | TRBJ1-6 | TRBV20-1 | TGCAGTGCTAGGAGGACAGGGGAAATCTCAGCTCCCCACTTT | CSARRTGEISAPHF
few | . | TRBJ1-5 | TRBV12-3/TRBV12-4 | TGTGCCAGCAGCCCGGACATTAGCAATCAGCCCCAGCATTTT | CASSPDISNQPQHF
many | . | TRBJ1-5 | TRBV7-2 | TGTGCCAGCAGCTTGGGGGGAAATAGCAATCAGCCCCAGCATTTT | CASSLGGNSNQPQHF
many | . | TRBJ2-7 | TRBV3-1 | TGTGCCAGCAGCCAAGGGCGAGAGCAGTACTTC | CASSQGREQYF
few | . | TRBJ2-1 | TRBV10-3 | TGTGCCATCGGTCGGACCAGCTCCTACAATGAGCAGTTCTTC | CAIGRTSSYNEQFF
once | TRBD2 | TRBJ2-1 | TRBV7-3 | TGTGCCAGCAGCTTAAGACTAGCTACCCCCAATGAGCAGTTCTTC | CASSLRLATPNEQFF
. | TRBD1 | TRBJ2-2 | TRBV7-3 | TGTGCCAGCAGCTTAACGGCCGGGACAGGGGGCAGGACCGGGGAGCTGTTTTTT | CASSLTAGTGGRTGELFF
few | TRBD2 | TRBJ2-1 | TRBV29-1 | TGCAGCGTTGGTTTGACTAGCGGGAGTGATGAGCAGTTCTTC | CSVGLTSGSDEQFF
. | . | TRBJ2-1 | TRBV10-3 | TGTGCCATCAGTGGGGGACTCGGATCCTACAATGAGCAGTTCTTC | CAISGGLGSYNEQFF
few | TRBD1 | TRBJ2-1 | TRBV7-3 | TGTGCCAGCAGCTTAACGCCGGGACAGACCGACGTCGAGCAGTTCTTC | CASSLTPGQTDVEQFF
. | . | TRBJ1-6 | TRBV5-1 | TGCGCCAGCAGCCCCCAGGGTGGAGAAAATTCACCCCTCCACTTT | CASSPQGGENSPLHF
few | TRBD2 | TRBJ2-7 | TRBV10-2 | TGCGCTAGCGGGACCACCACTAACGAGCAGTACTTC | CASGTTTNEQYF
. | TRBD2 | TRBJ2-5 | TRBV5-1 | TGCGCCAGCAACCTGGATAGGGAGGGAGAGACCCAGTACTTC | CASNLDREGETQYF
once | . | TRBJ2-5 | TRBV10-1 | TGCGCCAGCAGTGATGAAAAGGCTCTGGGAGAGACCCAGTACTTC | CASSDEKALGETQYF
. | . | TRBJ2-5 | TRBV29-1 | TGCAGCGTTGAACAGGGTATCCAAGTGGAGACCCAGTACTTC | CSVEQGIQVETQYF
few | TRBD1 | TRBJ2-1 | TRBV20-1 | TGCAGTGCCCCGGACAGGACCAGACGGAATGAGCAGTTCTTC | CSAPDRTRRNEQFF
. | . | TRBJ2-1 | TRBV15 | TGTGCCACCAGCAGAGATACTAGGCAGCAGCAGTTCTTC | CATSRDTRQQQFF
. | TRBD2 | TRBJ2-7 | TRBV7-2 | TGTGCCAGCAGCTTAGGGGTCTCGGGGGGTTCCTACGAGCAGTACTTC | CASSLGVSGGSYEQYF
. | . | TRBJ2-1 | TRBV20-1 | TGCAGTGCGCTCTACAATGAGCAGTTCTTC | CSALYNEQFF
. | . | TRBJ2-5 | TRBV29-1 | TGCAGCGTTGAAATCCAGGGGACCCAGTACTTC | CSVEIQGTQYF
few | TRBD2 | TRBJ2-3 | TRBV12-5 | TGTGCTAGTGGCCGGTATCCCCCCGGGAGGGCCGTAGATACGCAGTATTTT | CASGRYPPGRAVDTQYF
. | . | TRBJ2-7 | TRBV20-1 | TGCAGTGCTAGAGTATTTGGAGCGAGCTACGAGCAGTACTTC | CSARVFGASYEQYF
few | . | TRBJ2-5 | TRBV10-3 | TGTGCCATCAGTCAGTCTCAACAAGAGACCCAGTACTTC | CAISQSQQETQYF
. | . | TRBJ2-3 | TRBV7-3 | TGTGCCAGCAGCTTGAACAGCGCAGATACGCAGTATTTT | CASSLNSADTQYF
few | . | TRBJ2-3 | TRBV7-8 | TGTGCCAGCAGCCAGAGGTTCGGAGCGGGCCACACAGATACGCAGTATTTT | CASSQRFGAGHTDTQYF
. | . | TRBJ2-2 | TRBV7-8 | TGTGCCAGCAGCTTACCACTAGAGTACACCGGGGAGCTGTTTTTT | CASSLPLEYTGELFF